The present T cell receptor beta chain was sequenced within a study of cytomegalovirus exposure and HLA in healthy donors. Study-wide context: Some 77 million unique TCRs from HLA-typed donors were held in an early release of data. Study findings and constraints: An analysis that came later showed most CMV-associated TCR beta chains appearing HLA-restricted. The authors listed 150 to 200 TCR beta chains as cytomegalovirus-associated. In vitro assays verified that three CMV-associated chains recognized CMV antigens specifically.

Primers included in the PCR were 60 Vbeta and 13 Jbeta primers. This table comes from immunoSEQ multiplex PCR, and its TCRdb copy is limited to in-frame clones, with some not included. The repertoire table contains 75,000 to 95,000 clones. Points on this clone: What it binds is unknown.

The sequenced sample was PBMCs. The receptor was isolated from a man between 25 and 39 years old in good health and CMV-seronegative.

CDR3 coding DNA: TGTGCCAGCAGCCCGGGCGGGGCGTGGAATTCACCCCTCCACTTT. As protein: CASSPGGAWNSPLHF. This chain connects TRBV5-6 to TRBJ1-6; tentatively, D is TRBD1 (5 bases). With 4 bases removed from V and 7 bases from J, the gap between germline ends came to 15 bases. This CDR3 spans 15 amino acids. From germline, CDR1 is SGHDT and CDR2 YYEEEE.